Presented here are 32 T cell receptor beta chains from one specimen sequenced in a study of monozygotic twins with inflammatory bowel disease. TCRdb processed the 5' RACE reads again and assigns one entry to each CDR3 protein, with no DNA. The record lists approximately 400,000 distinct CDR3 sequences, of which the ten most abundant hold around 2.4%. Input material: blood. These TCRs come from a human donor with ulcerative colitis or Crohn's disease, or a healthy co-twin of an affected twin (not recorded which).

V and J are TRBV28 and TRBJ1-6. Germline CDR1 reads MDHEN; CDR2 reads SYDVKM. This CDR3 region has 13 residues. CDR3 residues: CASSPFGNSPLHF.

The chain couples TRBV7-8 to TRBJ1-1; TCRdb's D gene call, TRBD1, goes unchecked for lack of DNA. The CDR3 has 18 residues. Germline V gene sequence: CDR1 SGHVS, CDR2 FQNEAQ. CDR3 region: CASSLREGGQTMGTEAFF.

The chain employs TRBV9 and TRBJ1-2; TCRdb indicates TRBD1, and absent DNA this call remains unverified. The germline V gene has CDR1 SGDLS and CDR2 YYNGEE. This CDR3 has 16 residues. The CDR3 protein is CASSVGGTATNYGYTF.

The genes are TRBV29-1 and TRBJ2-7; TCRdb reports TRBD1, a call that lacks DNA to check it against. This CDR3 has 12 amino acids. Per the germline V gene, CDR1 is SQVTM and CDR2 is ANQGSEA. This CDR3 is CSVRQGGHEQYF.

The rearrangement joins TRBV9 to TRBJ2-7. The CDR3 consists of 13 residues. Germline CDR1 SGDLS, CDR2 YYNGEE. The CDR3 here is CASSVGGAGEQYF.

The CDR3 is CASSQRLPGTANYGYTF. J is TRBJ1-2 and V is TRBV14; the D gene TCRdb calls, TRBD1, cannot be checked with no DNA. In germline, CDR1 is SGHDN, CDR2 FVKESK. This CDR3 comprises 17 residues.

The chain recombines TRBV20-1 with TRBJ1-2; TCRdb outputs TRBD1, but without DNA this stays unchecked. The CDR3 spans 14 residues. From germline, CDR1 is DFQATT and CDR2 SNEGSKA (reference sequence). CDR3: CSARDPTGADGYTF.

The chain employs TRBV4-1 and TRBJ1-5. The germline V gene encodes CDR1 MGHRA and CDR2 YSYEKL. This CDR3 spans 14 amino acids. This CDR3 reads CASSHTVGNQPQHF.

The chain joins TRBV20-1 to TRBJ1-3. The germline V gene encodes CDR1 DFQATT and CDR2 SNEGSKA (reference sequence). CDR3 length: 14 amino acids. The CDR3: CSADSGPSGNTIYF.

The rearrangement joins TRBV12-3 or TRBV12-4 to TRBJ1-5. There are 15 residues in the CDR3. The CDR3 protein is CASSLGRASNQPQHF.

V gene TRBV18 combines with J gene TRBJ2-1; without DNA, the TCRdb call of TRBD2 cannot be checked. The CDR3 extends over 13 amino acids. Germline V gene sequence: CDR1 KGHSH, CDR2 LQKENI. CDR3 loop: CASSPAHGNEQFF.

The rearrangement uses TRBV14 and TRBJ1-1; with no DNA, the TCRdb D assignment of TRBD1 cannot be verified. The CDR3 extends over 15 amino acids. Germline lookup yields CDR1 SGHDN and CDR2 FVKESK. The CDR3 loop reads CASSQRRDRDTEAFF. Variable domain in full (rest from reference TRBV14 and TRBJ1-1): EAGVTQFPSHSVIEKGQTVTLRCDPISGHDNLYWYRRVMGKEIKFLLHFVKESKQDESGMPNNRFLAERTGGTYSTLKVQPAELEDSGVYFCASSQRRDRDTEAFFGQGTRLTVV.

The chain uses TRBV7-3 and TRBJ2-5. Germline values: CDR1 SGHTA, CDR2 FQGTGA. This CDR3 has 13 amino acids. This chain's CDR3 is CASSRRNQETQYF.

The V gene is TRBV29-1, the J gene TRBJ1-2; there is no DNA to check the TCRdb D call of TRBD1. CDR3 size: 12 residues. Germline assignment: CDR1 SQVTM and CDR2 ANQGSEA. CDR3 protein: CSGYRELRGYTF.

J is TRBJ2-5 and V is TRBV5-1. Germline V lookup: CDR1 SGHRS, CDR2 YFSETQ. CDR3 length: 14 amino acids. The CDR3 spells CASSLQANQETQYF.

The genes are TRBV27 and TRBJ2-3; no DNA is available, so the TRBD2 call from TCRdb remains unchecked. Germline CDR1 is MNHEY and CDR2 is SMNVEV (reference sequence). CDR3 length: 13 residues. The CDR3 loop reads CASSSPVGGTQYF.

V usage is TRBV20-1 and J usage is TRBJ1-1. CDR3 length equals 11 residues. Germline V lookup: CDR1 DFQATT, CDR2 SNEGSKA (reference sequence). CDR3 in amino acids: CSARVLGEAFF.

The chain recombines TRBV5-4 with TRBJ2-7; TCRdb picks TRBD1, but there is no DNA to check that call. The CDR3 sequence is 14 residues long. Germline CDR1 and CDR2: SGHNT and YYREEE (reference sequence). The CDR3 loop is CASSLGDRVDEQYF.

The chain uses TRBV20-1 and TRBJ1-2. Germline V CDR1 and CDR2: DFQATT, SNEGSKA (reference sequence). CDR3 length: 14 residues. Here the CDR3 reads CSATHLIPNYGYTF.

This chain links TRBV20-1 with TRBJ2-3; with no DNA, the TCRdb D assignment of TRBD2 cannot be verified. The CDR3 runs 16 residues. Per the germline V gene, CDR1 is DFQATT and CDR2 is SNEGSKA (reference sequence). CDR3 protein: CSASAVGLATTDTQYF.

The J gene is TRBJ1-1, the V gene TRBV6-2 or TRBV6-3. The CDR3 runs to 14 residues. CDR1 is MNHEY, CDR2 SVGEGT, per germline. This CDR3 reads CASSSGLMNTEAFF.

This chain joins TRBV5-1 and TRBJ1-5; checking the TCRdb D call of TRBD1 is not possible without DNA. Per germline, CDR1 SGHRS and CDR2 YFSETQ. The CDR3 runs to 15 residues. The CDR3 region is CASSLTGSNNQPQHF.

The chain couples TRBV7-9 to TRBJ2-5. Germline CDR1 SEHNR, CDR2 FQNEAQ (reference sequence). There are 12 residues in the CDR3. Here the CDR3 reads CASSFMGETQYF.

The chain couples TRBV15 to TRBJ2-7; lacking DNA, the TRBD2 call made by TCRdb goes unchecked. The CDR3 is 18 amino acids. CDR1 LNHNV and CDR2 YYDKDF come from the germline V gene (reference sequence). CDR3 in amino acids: CATRIRLEGLAPTYEQYF.

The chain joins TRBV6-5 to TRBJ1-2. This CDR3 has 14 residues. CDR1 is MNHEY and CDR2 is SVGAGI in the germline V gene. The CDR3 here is CASSYLAGRSGYTF.

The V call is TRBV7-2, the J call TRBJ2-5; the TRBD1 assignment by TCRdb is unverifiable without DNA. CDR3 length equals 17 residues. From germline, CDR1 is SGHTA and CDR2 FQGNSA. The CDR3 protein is CASSQYSGQGIWETQYF. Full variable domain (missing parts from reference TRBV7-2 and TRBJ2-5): GAGVSQSPSNKVTEKGKDVELRCDPISGHTALYWYRQSLGQGLEFLIYFQGNSAPDKSGLPSDRFSAERTGGSVSTLTIQRTQQEDSAVYLCASSQYSGQGIWETQYFGPGTRLLVL.

The CDR3 sequence: CASSTSPAGMGIQYF. V usage is TRBV9 and J usage is TRBJ2-4; TCRdb's D gene call, TRBD1, goes unchecked for lack of DNA. The CDR3 length is 15 residues. CDR1 SGDLS and CDR2 YYNGEE come from the germline V gene.

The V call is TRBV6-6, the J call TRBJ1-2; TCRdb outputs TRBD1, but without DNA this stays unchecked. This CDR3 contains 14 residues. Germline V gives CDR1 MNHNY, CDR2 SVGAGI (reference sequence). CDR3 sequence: CASKKDRGRTGYTF.

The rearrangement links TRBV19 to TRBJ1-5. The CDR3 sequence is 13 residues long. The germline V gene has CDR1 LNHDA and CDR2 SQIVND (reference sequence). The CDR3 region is CASSKEGNQPQHF.

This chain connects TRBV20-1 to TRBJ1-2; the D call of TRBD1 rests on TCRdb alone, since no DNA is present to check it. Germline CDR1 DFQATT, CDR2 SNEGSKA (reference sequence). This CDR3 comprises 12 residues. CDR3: CSARDGRYGYTF.

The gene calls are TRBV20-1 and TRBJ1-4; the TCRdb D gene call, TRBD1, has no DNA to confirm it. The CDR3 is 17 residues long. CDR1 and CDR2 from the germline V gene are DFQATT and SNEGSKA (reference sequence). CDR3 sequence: CSATVRQGRGLGEKLFF.

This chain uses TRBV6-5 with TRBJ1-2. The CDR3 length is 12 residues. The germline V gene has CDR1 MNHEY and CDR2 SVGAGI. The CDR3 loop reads CASRRWNYGYTF.